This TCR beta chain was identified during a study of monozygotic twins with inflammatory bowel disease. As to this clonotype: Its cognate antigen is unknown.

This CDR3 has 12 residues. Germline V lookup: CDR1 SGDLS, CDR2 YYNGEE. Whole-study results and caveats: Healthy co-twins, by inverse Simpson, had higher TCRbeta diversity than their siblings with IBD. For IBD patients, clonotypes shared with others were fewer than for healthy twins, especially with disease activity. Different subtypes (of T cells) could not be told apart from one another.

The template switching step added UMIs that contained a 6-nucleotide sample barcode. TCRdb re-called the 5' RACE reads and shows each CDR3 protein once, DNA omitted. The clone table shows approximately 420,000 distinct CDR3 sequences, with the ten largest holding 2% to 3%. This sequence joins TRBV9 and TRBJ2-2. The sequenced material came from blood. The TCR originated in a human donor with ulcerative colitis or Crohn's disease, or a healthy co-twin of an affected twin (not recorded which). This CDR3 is CASSVVTGELFF.